This T cell receptor (beta chain) was documented in a study of human T cells and chemical hapten exposure. Study-level information: Patients, a majority of them female, were diagnosed with alopecia areata, totalis or universalis. Small volume differences among pooled libraries mainly caused per-sample TCR yield variation.

In the library, unique molecular identifiers were attached to individual cDNA molecules. The authors' processing: Individual samples carried between roughly 23,224 and 750,000 TCRs, with 95,638 as the median. TCRdb re-called the RACE reads with MiXCR, one entry per CDR3 protein. Clone size and V and J calls follow TCRdb, not the original study. The table shows 55,000 to 75,000 distinct CDR3 sequences, with under 15% occurring only once. This CDR3 region has 14 residues. V was cut by 5 bases and J by 5 bases, with 15 bases left in between. Per the germline V gene, CDR1 is SGHDN and CDR2 is FVKESK. This sample's time point: patch test 3, about 24 weeks after DPC sensitization. Treatment noted: therapeutic diphenylcyclopropenone sensitization with weekly scalp DPC.

The clonotype originates from a man aged 25 to 45 with alopecia areata. Some clones in this sample may be carry-over from other donors' samples. This sample comprised whole blood, obtained in connection with sensitization to the hapten diphenylcyclopropenone (DPC). The chain carries TRBV14 and TRBJ1-1; D is unclear. This CDR3 is CASSIYGGWTEAFF. The CDR3 bases are TGTGCCAGCAGCATCTACGGAGGGTGGACTGAAGCTTTCTTT.